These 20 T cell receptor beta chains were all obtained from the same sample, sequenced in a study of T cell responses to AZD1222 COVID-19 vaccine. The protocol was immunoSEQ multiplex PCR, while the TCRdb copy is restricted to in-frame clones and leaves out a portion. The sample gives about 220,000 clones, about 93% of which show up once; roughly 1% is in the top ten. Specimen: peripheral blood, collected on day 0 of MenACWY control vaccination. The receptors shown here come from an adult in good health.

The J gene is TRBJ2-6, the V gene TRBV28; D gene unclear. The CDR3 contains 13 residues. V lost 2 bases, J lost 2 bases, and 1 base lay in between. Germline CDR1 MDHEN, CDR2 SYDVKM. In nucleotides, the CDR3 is TGTGCCAGCAGTTTACCTGGGGCCAACGTCCTGACTTTC. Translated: CASSLPGANVLTF.

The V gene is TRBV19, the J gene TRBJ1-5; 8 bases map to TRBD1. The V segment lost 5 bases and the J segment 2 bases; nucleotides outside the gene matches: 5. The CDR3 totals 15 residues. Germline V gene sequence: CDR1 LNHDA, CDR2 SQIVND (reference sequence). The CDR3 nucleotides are TGTGCCAGTAGTTCAGACAGGGGTCGCAATCAGCCCCAGCATTTT. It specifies CASSSDRGRNQPQHF.

CDR3: CASSSADGYNEKLFF. The CDR3 DNA sequence: TGTGCCAGCAGCTCAGCGGACGGATACAATGAAAAACTGTTTTTT. The gene calls are TRBV6-5 and TRBJ1-4; D not certain. CDR3 length equals 15 residues. The germline CDR1 and CDR2 sequences are MNHEY and SVGAGI. Trimming shortened V by 6 bases and J by 5 bases, and 16 bases separated the two germline ends.

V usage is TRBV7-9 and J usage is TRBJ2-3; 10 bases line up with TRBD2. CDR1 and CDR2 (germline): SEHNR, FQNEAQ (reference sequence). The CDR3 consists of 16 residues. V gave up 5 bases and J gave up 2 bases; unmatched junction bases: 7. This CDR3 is CASSPSGGRPTDTQYF. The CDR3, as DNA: TGTGCCAGCAGCCCTAGCGGGGGAAGACCCACAGATACGCAGTATTTT.

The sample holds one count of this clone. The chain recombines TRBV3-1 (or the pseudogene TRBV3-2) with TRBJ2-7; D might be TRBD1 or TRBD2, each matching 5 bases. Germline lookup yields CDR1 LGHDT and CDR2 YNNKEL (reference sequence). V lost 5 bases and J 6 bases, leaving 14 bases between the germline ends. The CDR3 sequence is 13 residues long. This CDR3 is CASSTGTAGEQYF. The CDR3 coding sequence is TGTGCCAGCAGCACCGGGACGGCCGGCGAGCAGTACTTC.

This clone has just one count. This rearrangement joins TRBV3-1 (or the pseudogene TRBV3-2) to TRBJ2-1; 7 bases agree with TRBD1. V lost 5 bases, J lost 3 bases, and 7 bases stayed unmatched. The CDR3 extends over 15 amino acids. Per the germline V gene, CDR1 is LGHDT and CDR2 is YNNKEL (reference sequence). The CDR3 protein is CASSYVTGVYNEQFF. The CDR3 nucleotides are TGTGCCAGCAGCTACGTAACAGGGGTCTACAATGAGCAGTTCTTC.

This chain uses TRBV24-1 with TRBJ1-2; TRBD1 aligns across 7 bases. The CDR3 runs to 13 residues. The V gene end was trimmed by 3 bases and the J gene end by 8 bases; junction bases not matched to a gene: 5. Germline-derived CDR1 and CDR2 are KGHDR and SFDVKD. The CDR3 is CATSDVNRGGYTF. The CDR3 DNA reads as TGTGCCACCAGTGATGTAAACAGGGGAGGCTACACCTTC.

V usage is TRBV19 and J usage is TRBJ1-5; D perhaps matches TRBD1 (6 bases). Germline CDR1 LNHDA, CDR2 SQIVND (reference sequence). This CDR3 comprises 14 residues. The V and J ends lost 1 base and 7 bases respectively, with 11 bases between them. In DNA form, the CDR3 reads TGTGCCAGTAGTATAGCCGGGGGCGTGCAGCCCCAGCATTTT. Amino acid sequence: CASSIAGGVQPQHF.

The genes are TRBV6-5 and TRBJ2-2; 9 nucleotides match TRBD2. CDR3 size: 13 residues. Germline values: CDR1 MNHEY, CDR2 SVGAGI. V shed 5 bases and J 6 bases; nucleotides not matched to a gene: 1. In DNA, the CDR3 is TGTGCCAGCAGTCGACTAGCGGCCGGGGAGCTGTTTTTT. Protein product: CASSRLAAGELFF.

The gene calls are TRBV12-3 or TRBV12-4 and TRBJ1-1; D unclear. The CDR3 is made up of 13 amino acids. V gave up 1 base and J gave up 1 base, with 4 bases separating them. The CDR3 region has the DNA TGTGCCAGCAGTTTAGAAAGGAACACTGAAGCTTTCTTT. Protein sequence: CASSLERNTEAFF.

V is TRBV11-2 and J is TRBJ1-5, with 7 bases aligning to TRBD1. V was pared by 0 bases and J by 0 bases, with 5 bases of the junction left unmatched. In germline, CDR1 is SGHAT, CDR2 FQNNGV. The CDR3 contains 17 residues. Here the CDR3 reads CASSLDMTGNSNQPQHF. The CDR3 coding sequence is TGTGCCAGCAGCTTAGACATGACAGGGAATAGCAATCAGCCCCAGCATTTT.

CDR3 nucleotides: TGTGCCAGCAGTGGCTGGGGCGGCTCCTACGAGCAGTACTTC. Protein: CASSGWGGSYEQYF. This chain uses TRBV2 with TRBJ2-7; D is possibly TRBD1 (5 bases). Germline V CDR1 and CDR2: SNHLY, FYNNEI. This CDR3 contains 14 residues. Trimming cost V 4 bases and J 0 bases, with 10 bases left between them. Full variable domain (rest looked up from reference TRBV2 and TRBJ2-7): EPEVTQTPSHQVTQMGQEVILRCVPISNHLYFYWYRQILGQKVEFLVSFYNNEISEKSEIFDDQFSVERPDGSNFTLKIRSTKLEDSAMYFCASSGWGGSYEQYFGPGTRLTVT.

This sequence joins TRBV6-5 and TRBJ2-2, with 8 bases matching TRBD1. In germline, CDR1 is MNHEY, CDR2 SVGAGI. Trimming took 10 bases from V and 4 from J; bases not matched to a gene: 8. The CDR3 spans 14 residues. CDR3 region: CATPRQGRTGELFF. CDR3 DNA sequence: TGTGCCACCCCACGACAGGGGCGCACCGGGGAGCTGTTTTTT.

CDR3 loop: CASSQTDPTDTQYF. Here the CDR3 DNA reads TGTGCCAGCAGTCAAACAGACCCCACAGATACGCAGTATTTT. This chain connects TRBV6-5 to TRBJ2-3; D is unresolved. The ends were cut back, 5 bases at V and 2 bases at J, with 11 bases in the middle. The CDR3 runs to 14 residues. CDR1 MNHEY and CDR2 SVGAGI come from the germline V gene.

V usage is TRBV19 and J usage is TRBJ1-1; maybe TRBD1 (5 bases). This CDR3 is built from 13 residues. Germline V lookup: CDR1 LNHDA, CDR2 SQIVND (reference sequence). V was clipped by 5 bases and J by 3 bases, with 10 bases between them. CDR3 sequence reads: CASSDSRYTEAFF. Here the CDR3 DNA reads TGTGCCAGTAGTGACAGTAGGTACACTGAAGCTTTCTTT.

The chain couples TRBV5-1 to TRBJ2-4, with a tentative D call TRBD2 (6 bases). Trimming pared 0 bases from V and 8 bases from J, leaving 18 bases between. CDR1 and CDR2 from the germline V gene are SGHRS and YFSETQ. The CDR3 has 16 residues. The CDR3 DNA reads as TGCGCCAGCAGCTTGGGTGGGACTCCCTTGAGGGACATTCAGTACTTC. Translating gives CASSLGGTPLRDIQYF.

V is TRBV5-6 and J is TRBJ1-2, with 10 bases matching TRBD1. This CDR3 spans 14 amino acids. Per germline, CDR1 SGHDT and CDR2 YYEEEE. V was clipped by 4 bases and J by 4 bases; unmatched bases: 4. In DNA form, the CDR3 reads TGTGCCAGCAGCCTGGGACAGGGGATCTATGGCTACACCTTC. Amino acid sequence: CASSLGQGIYGYTF.

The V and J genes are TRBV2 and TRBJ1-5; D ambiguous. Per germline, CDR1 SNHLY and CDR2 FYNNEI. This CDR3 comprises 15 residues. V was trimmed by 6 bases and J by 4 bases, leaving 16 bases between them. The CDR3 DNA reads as TGTGCCAGCAGCCGGGCAGTTATGCTTAATCAGCCCCAGCATTTT. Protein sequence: CASSRAVMLNQPQHF.

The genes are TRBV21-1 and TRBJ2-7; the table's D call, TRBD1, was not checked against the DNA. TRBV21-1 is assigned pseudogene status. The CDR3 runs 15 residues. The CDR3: CASSKVDRGADEQYF. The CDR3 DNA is TGTGCCAGCAGCAAAGTGGACAGGGGAGCGGACGAGCAGTACTTC.

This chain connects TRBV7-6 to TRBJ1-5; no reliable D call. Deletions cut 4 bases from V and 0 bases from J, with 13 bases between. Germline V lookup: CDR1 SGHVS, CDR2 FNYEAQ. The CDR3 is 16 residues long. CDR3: CASSSEAVYSNQPQHF. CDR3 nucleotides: TGTGCCAGCAGCTCGGAAGCGGTTTATAGCAATCAGCCCCAGCATTTT.